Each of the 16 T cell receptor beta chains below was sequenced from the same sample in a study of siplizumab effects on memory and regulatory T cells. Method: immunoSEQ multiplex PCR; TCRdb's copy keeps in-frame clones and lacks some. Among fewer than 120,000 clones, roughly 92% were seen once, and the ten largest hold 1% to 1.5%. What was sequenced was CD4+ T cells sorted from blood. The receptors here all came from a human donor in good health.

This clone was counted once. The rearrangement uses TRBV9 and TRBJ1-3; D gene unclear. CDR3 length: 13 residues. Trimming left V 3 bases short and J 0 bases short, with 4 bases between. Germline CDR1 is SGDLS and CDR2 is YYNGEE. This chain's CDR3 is CASSDTSGNTIYF. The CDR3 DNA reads TGTGCCAGCAGCGATACCTCTGGAAACACCATATATTTT.

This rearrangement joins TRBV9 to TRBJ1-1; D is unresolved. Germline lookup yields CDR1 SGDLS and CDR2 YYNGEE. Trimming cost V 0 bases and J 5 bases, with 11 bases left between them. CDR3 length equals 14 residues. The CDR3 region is CASSVAGYSTEAFF. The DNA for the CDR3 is TGTGCCAGCAGCGTAGCGGGCTACTCTACTGAAGCTTTCTTT.

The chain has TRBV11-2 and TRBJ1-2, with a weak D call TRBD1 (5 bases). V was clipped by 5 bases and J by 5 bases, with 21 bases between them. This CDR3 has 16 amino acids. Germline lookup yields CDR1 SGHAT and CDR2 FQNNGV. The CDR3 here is CASSPDGRQLTYGYTF. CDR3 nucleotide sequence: TGTGCCAGCAGCCCCGATGGGAGACAGCTTACTTATGGCTACACCTTC. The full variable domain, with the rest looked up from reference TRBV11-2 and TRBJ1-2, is EAGVAQSPRYKIIEKRQSVAFWCNPISGHATLYWYQQILGQGPKLLIQFQNNGVVDDSQLPKDRFSAERLKGVDSTLKIQPAKLEDSAVYLCASSPDGRQLTYGYTFGSGTRLTVV.

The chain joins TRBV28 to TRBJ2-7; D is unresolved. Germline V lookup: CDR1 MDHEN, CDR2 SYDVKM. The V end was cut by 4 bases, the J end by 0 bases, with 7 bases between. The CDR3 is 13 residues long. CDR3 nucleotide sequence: TGTGCCAGCAGTTCCCCCCTCTCCTACGAGCAGTACTTC. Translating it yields CASSSPLSYEQYF.

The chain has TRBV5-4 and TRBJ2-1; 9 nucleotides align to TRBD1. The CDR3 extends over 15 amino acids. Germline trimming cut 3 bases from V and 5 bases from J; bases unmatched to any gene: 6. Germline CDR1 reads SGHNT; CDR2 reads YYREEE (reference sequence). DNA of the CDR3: TGTGCCAGCAGCTCGCCGGACAGGGGAAACAATGAGCAGTTCTTC. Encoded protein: CASSSPDRGNNEQFF.

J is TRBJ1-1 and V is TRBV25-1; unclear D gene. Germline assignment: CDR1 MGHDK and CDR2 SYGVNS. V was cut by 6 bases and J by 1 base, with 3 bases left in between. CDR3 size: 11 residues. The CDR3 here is CASRGNTEAFF. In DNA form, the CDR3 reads TGTGCCAGCAGAGGGAACACTGAAGCTTTCTTT.

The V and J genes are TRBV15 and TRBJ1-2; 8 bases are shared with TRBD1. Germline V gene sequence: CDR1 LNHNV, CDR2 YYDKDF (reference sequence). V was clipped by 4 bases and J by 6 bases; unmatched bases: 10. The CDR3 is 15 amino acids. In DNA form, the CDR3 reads TGTGCCACCAGCAAGCGGCAGGGGGCGGGTAATGGCTACACCTTC. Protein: CATSKRQGAGNGYTF.

CDR3 DNA: TGTGCCAGCAGCTACGGACAGAACTCTGGGGCCAACGTCCTGACTTTC. This translates into CASSYGQNSGANVLTF. The chain has TRBV7-9 and TRBJ2-6; maybe TRBD1 (6 bases). The germline V and J ends were trimmed by 4 bases and 0 bases, with 10 bases remaining between them. CDR3 length: 16 residues. Germline CDR1 and CDR2: SEHNR and FQNEAQ (reference sequence).

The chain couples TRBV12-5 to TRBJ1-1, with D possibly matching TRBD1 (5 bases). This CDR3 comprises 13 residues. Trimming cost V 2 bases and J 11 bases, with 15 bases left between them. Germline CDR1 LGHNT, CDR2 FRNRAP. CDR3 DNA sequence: TGTGCTAGTGGTTTGCCCCTTACTGGGGGGGCTTTCTTT. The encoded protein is CASGLPLTGGAFF.

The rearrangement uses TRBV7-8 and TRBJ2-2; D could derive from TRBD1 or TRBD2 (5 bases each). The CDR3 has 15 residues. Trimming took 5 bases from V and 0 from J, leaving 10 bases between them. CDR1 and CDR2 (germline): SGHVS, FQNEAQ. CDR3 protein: CASSPRDANTGELFF. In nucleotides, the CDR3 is TGTGCCAGCAGCCCCCGGGACGCGAACACCGGGGAGCTGTTTTTT.

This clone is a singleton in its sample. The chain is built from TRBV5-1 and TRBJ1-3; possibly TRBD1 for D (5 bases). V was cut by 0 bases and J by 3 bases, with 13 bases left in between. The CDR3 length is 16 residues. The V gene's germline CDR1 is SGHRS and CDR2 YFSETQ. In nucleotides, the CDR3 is TGCGCCAGCAGCTTGGCCGGGACCGACCGTGGAAACACCATATATTTT. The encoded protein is CASSLAGTDRGNTIYF.

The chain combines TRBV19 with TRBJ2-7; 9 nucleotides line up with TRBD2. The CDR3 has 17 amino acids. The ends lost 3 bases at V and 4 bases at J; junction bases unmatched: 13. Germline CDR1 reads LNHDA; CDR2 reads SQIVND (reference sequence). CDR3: CASSIAHTSGQDYEQYF. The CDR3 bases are TGTGCCAGTAGTATCGCCCATACTAGCGGGCAGGATTACGAGCAGTACTTC.

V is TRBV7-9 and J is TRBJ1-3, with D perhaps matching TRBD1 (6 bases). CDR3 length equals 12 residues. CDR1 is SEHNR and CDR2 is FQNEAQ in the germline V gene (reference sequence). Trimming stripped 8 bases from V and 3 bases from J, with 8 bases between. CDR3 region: CASGTYGNTIYF. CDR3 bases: TGTGCCAGCGGGACATATGGAAACACCATATATTTT.

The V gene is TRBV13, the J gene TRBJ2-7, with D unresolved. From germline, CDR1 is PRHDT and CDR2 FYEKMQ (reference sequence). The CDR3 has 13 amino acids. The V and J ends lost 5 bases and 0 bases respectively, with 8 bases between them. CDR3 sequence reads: CASSQRNSYEQYF. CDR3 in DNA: TGTGCCAGCAGCCAACGGAACTCCTACGAGCAGTACTTC.

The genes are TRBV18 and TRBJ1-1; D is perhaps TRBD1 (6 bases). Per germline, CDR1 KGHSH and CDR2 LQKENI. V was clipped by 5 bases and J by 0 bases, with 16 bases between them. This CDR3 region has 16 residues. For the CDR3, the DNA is TGTGCCAGCTCATCGGCCGGGGGGCCCCTGAACACTGAAGCTTTCTTT. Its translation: CASSSAGGPLNTEAFF.

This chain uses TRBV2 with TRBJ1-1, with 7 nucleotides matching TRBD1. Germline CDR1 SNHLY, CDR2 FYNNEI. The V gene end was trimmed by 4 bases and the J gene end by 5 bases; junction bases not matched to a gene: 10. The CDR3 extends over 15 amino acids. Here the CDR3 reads CASSVEQGSFTEAFF. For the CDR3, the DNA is TGTGCCAGCAGTGTAGAACAGGGGTCGTTTACTGAAGCTTTCTTT.